This TCR beta chain is drawn from a study of T cell responses to AZD1222 COVID-19 vaccine. Data came from immunoSEQ multiplex PCR; TCRdb stores just in-frame clones and leaves some out. The sample includes around 120,000 clones, approximately 86% of them seen just once. A note on this clone: Its antigen is not known.

Study-wide points: At baseline, just a handful of AZD1222 recipients tested seropositive. Mostly white British, mostly female donors; authors suggested clonal diversity may be underestimated.

Second-dose groups at about 4 or about 12 weeks were pooled. The sequenced sample was peripheral blood, obtained 28 days after the second AZD1222 dose. This sequence originates from an adult who received the AZD1222 COVID-19 vaccine.

The CDR3 loop is CATRRDRGTEAFF. In DNA form, the CDR3 reads TGTGCCACTCGACGGGACAGGGGAACTGAAGCTTTCTTT. The V call is TRBV24-1, the J call TRBJ1-1; 10 nucleotides line up with TRBD1. The CDR3 covers 13 residues. The J segment lost 5 bases and the V segment lost 10 bases, leaving 6 bases of the junction unmatched. CDR1 and CDR2 (germline): KGHDR, SFDVKD.